These 18 T cell receptor beta chains came from one sample sequenced in a study of tumor and adjacent non-tumor tissue in lung cancer. Three rounds of nested PCR, following a modified ARM-PCR protocol, produced the TCRbeta library. Each CDR3 protein gets one entry after TCRdb re-called the multiplex PCR reads with MiXCR. The table includes about 120,000 distinct CDR3 sequences, under 90% detected once. The template was RNA from unsorted bulk tissue. Sequencing was performed on lung tumor tissue. The receptor source for this set is a man in his sixties or seventies with non-small cell lung cancer.

On this clonotype: One base away lies a much larger clone, so this may be a sequencing read error. This chain uses TRBV20-1 with TRBJ2-1; a possible D gene is TRBD2 (5 bases). Germline V CDR1 and CDR2: DFQATT, SNEGSKA (reference sequence). The CDR3 loop spans 15 amino acids. The CDR3 spells CNGQSGSISYNEQFF. The CDR3 DNA sequence: TGCAATGGGCAGAGCGGCTCAATATCCTACAATGAGCAGTTCTTC.

The V gene is TRBV4-1, the J gene TRBJ1-1; no firm D call. This CDR3 is built from 16 residues. Germline values: CDR1 MGHRA, CDR2 YSYEKL. V lost 0 bases and J 4 bases, leaving 15 bases between the germline ends. The chain's CDR3 is CASSQDLMGRSTEAFF. The CDR3 DNA follows: TGCGCCAGCAGCCAAGATCTGATGGGGAGGAGCACTGAAGCTTTCTTT.

This clonotype came up a few times. This may be a read error, as it is one base from a much larger clone. CDR3 protein: CAGSYRPGRGFNQPQHF. The DNA of the CDR3 is TGTGCCGGCAGTTACCGCCCAGGGAGGGGTTTCAATCAGCCCCAGCATTTT. The genes are TRBV6-2 or TRBV6-3 and TRBJ1-5; perhaps TRBD1 as D (5 bases). This CDR3 has 17 residues. CDR1 is MNHEY and CDR2 is SVGEGT in the germline V gene.

Note on this clonotype: Relative to the germline gene, one junction end is altered; a read error may explain this. The J gene is TRBJ1-6, the V gene TRBV12-3 or TRBV12-4, with D perhaps TRBD1 (5 bases). The CDR3 has 13 residues. CDR3 coding DNA: TGTGGCAGCAGTCCGGATCCAGGGTCACCCCTCCACTTT. Translation gives CGSSPDPGSPLHF.

In the case of this clonotype: Given the absence of the conserved phenylalanine or tryptophan at the CDR3 end, a read error is likely. The gene calls are TRBV20-1 and TRBJ2-3, with 8 nucleotides matching TRBD2. CDR3 length equals 15 residues. CDR1 and CDR2 (germline): DFQATT, SNEGSKA (reference sequence). J gave up 4 bases and V 0 bases, and 6 bases lay outside the gene matches. The CDR3 nucleotides read TGCAGTGCTAGAGATGCTGGGGGACTAGCAGATACGCAGTATATT. This encodes CSARDAGGLADTQYI.

Note on this clonotype: The junction differs from germline at one of its ends, possibly a read error. V usage is TRBV4-1 and J usage is TRBJ2-5; a possible D gene is TRBD2 (5 bases). CDR1 and CDR2 (germline): MGHRA, YSYEKL. This CDR3 contains 15 residues. In DNA form, the CDR3 reads TGCGCCGGCAGCCAAGATCGACTATCTATCGAAACCCAGTATTTC. Translation: CAGSQDRLSIETQYF.

The chain couples TRBV4-3 to TRBJ2-5; D remains unclear. CDR3 length: 16 residues. Germline V gives CDR1 LGHNA, CDR2 YSLEER. V dropped 2 bases and J dropped 2 bases, with 15 bases sitting between them. For the CDR3, the DNA is TGCGCCAGCAGCCAAACCGAAGGTGTGGGACAAGAGACCCAGTACTTC. This translates into CASSQTEGVGQETQYF.

In regard to this clonotype: In this CDR3 the conserved last residue, phenylalanine or tryptophan, is missing, so a read error is likely. CDR3 in amino acids: CASTSTSGRTDTQYY. CDR3 coding DNA: TGTGCCAGCACTTCGACTAGCGGGAGAACAGATACACAGTATTAT. The gene calls are TRBV6-5 and TRBJ2-3; 12 bases map to TRBD2. Looked up from germline, CDR1 is MNHEY and CDR2 is SVGAGI. CDR3 length: 15 amino acids.

Here the CDR3 reads CASSLMWPVLLTNEKLFF. CDR3 in DNA: TGTGCCAGCAGCTTGATGTGGCCAGTCTTGTTAACTAATGAAAAACTGTTTTTT. The V and J genes are TRBV5-6 and TRBJ1-4; D remains unclear. The CDR3 covers 18 residues. Trimming left V 1 base short and J 1 base short, with 17 bases between. CDR1 SGHDT and CDR2 YYEEEE come from the germline V gene.

As for this clonotype: The CDR3 end shows no conserved phenylalanine or tryptophan, and so a read error is likely. V gene TRBV29-1 combines with J gene TRBJ1-1; TRBD1 agrees at 8 bases. The CDR3 covers 14 residues. CDR1 and CDR2 from the germline V gene are SQVTM and ANQGSEA. Written as DNA, the CDR3 is TGCAGTGTCTTCGGACAGGGAACTAAAACCGAAGCTTTCTAT. It encodes CSVFGQGTKTEAFY.

With respect to this clonotype: This could be a read error, since a much larger clone is one nucleotide away. The genes are TRBV6-2 or TRBV6-3 and TRBJ2-5; 11 nucleotides line up with TRBD1. In germline, CDR1 is MNHEY, CDR2 SVGEGT. The CDR3 consists of 14 residues. The CDR3 DNA is TGTGCCAGCGCGGACAGGGGGCGCGGGGAGACCCACTACTTC. Its translation: CASADRGRGETHYF.

Points on this clonotype: One end of the junction fails to match germline, which may point to a read error. The chain is built from TRBV5-1 and TRBJ2-3, with a possible D match to TRBD2 (7 bases). This CDR3 spans 16 amino acids. The germline gives CDR1 SGHRS, CDR2 YFSETQ. CDR3: CTSSSFYSGGSDTQYF. The DNA of the CDR3 is TGCACCAGCAGCTCCTTTTATTCGGGGGGCTCGGATACGCAGTATTTT.

This clonotype was observed a single time. This CDR3 fails to terminate in the conserved phenylalanine or tryptophan, so it likely reflects a read error. V usage is TRBV11-2 and J usage is TRBJ1-1; weak D call: TRBD1 (6 bases). Germline V CDR1 and CDR2: SGHAT, FQNNGV. This CDR3 has 14 amino acids. The CDR3 coding sequence is TGTGCCAGCAGCTTCCGCGGGGGCCGGACTGACGCTTTCTCT. It translates to CASSFRGGRTDAFS.

Remarks on this clonotype: An end of the junction does not agree with germline; a read error may underlie this. The chain recombines TRBV5-6 with TRBJ2-7; D is unresolved. The CDR3 is 16 amino acids. The germline CDR1 and CDR2 sequences are SGHDT and YYEEEE. CDR3 coding DNA: TGTGCCAGCAGCTTGGGACCGGAATCGGTTGCCTACGAACAGTATTTC. The encoded protein is CASSLGPESVAYEQYF. The variable domain in full, with the rest retrieved from reference TRBV5-6 and TRBJ2-7, is DAGVTQSPTHLIKTRGQQVTLRCSPKSGHDTVSWYQQALGQGPQFIFQYYEEEERQRGNFPDRFSGHQFPNYSSELNVNALLLGDSALYLCASSLGPESVAYEQYFGPGTRLTVT.

As for this clonotype: With a much larger clone just one base away, this may be a read error. This rearrangement joins TRBV11-2 to TRBJ1-2; 8 nucleotides match TRBD1. The length of the CDR3 is 14 residues. Per germline, CDR1 SGHAT and CDR2 FQNNGV. The CDR3 DNA follows: TGTGCCAGCAGCTTAAACAGGGGGAACTATGGCTGCACCTTC. Its translation is CASSLNRGNYGCTF.

This clonotype appeared a single time. The chain links TRBV5-1 to TRBJ2-3; TRBD2 aligns across 11 bases. The V segment lost 4 bases and the J segment 6 bases; nucleotides outside the gene matches: 13. The CDR3 is 17 residues long. Germline assignment: CDR1 SGHRS and CDR2 YFSETQ. The CDR3, as DNA: TGCGCCAGCAGCGGAGGGCCACTAGCGGGAGTGACCGATACGCAGTATTTT. This encodes CASSGGPLAGVTDTQYF.

A note on this clonotype: The conserved final phenylalanine or tryptophan is absent from the CDR3, which likely points to a read error. The chain links TRBV12-3 or TRBV12-4 to TRBJ2-3; D gene uncertain. V dropped 3 bases and J dropped 11 bases, with 18 bases sitting between them. The CDR3 loop spans 14 amino acids. The CDR3 bases are TGTGCCAGCAGTTTGATCCAACCCAGTTCGAGGCAGTATTGT. This codes for CASSLIQPSSRQYC.

The chain combines TRBV6-6 with TRBJ2-2; possibly TRBD1 for D (6 bases). This CDR3 is 16 amino acids long. The germline V gene has CDR1 MNHNY and CDR2 SVGAGI (reference sequence). CDR3 loop: CTNSYRGGRATGELFF. The DNA for the CDR3 is TGTACCAACAGTTACCGAGGGGGACGGGCCACCGGGGAGCTGTTTTTT.